These T cell receptor beta chains were read from a single sample in a study of T cell responses to AZD1222 COVID-19 vaccine. The protocol was immunoSEQ multiplex PCR, while the TCRdb copy is restricted to in-frame clones and leaves out a portion. The profile shows approximately 120,000 clones, around nine tenths of them singletons. The material was peripheral blood, obtained on day 0 of AZD1222 vaccination. The receptors originated from an adult in good health. CDR3s include the opening cysteine and the closing phenylalanine or tryptophan. The D gene is left open where the match is weak. A clone size is listed for some rows: how often the clone was seen (once, few, many), or a class if it is expanded.

j_call: TRBJ1-5
clone_size: -
d_call: -
v_call: TRBV7-6
cdr3_aa: CASSLAAGNNQPQHF
cdr3_nt: TGTGCCAGCAGCTTAGCGGCAGGCAACAATCAGCCCCAGCATTTT

j_call: TRBJ1-1
clone_size: -
d_call: -
v_call: TRBV7-9
cdr3_aa: CASSLIEGTEAFF
cdr3_nt: TGTGCCAGCAGCTTAATCGAAGGGACTGAAGCTTTCTTT

j_call: TRBJ2-3
clone_size: -
d_call: TRBD1
v_call: TRBV30
cdr3_aa: CAWSRRDSNADTQYF
cdr3_nt: TGTGCCTGGAGCCGCCGGGACAGTAACGCAGATACGCAGTATTTT

j_call: TRBJ2-3
clone_size: -
d_call: -
v_call: TRBV5-1
cdr3_aa: CASKNLGTDTQYF
cdr3_nt: TGCGCCAGCAAAAACCTTGGCACAGATACGCAGTATTTT

j_call: TRBJ2-2
clone_size: -
d_call: TRBD2
v_call: TRBV4-3
cdr3_aa: CASSQDRGRANTGELFF
cdr3_nt: TGCGCCAGCAGCCAAGACCGGGGGAGGGCAAACACCGGGGAGCTGTTTTTT

j_call: TRBJ2-2
clone_size: -
d_call: TRBD2
v_call: TRBV9
cdr3_aa: CARSGGRGTGELFF
cdr3_nt: TGTGCCCGCAGCGGGGGGAGGGGCACCGGGGAGCTGTTTTTT

j_call: TRBJ1-2
clone_size: few
d_call: -
v_call: TRBV2
cdr3_aa: CARGEQGYGYTF
cdr3_nt: TGTGCCAGAGGGGAACAGGGCTATGGCTACACCTTC

j_call: TRBJ2-7
clone_size: -
d_call: -
v_call: TRBV3-1/TRBV3-2
cdr3_aa: CASSQGPLEQYF
cdr3_nt: TGTGCCAGCAGCCAAGGCCCTCTCGAGCAGTACTTC

j_call: TRBJ1-5
clone_size: -
d_call: -
v_call: TRBV21-1
cdr3_aa: CASRHREGNQPQHF
cdr3_nt: TGTGCCAGCAGGCATCGGGAGGGCAATCAGCCCCAGCATTTT

j_call: TRBJ1-5
clone_size: -
d_call: -
v_call: TRBV10-3
cdr3_aa: CAISESDSSNQPQHF
cdr3_nt: TGTGCCATCAGTGAGAGTGACAGTAGCAATCAGCCCCAGCATTTT

j_call: TRBJ1-6
clone_size: -
d_call: -
v_call: TRBV6-5
cdr3_aa: CASSYSVGGTPLHF
cdr3_nt: TGTGCCAGCAGTTACTCAGTTGGAGGAACACCCCTCCACTTT

j_call: TRBJ2-7
clone_size: -
d_call: -
v_call: TRBV20-1
cdr3_aa: CSASAGTNEQYF
cdr3_nt: TGCAGTGCTAGTGCGGGGACGAACGAGCAGTACTTC

j_call: TRBJ2-7
clone_size: -
d_call: TRBD1
v_call: TRBV4-3
cdr3_aa: CASSPPGQGGGEQYF
cdr3_nt: TGCGCCAGCAGCCCCCCGGGACAGGGGGGGGGCGAGCAGTACTTC

j_call: TRBJ1-5
clone_size: -
d_call: -
v_call: TRBV6-5
cdr3_aa: CATSGGDQPQHF
cdr3_nt: TGTGCCACCTCCGGCGGGGATCAGCCCCAGCATTTT

j_call: TRBJ1-1
clone_size: -
d_call: TRBD1
v_call: TRBV6-6
cdr3_aa: CASSLPLTGGTEAFF
cdr3_nt: TGTGCCAGCAGCCTCCCCCTGACAGGGGGAACTGAAGCTTTCTTT

j_call: TRBJ2-1
clone_size: -
d_call: TRBD2
v_call: TRBV7-2
cdr3_aa: CASSFSPGLAVHNEQFF
cdr3_nt: TGTGCCAGCAGCTTCTCCCCGGGACTAGCGGTTCACAATGAGCAGTTCTTC

j_call: TRBJ1-5
clone_size: -
d_call: -
v_call: TRBV7-2
cdr3_aa: CASSWGSRGSNQPQHF
cdr3_nt: TGTGCCAGCAGTTGGGGCAGTCGGGGGTCAAATCAGCCCCAGCATTTT

j_call: TRBJ2-1
clone_size: -
d_call: -
v_call: TRBV6-6
cdr3_aa: CASSLFLGGNEQFF
cdr3_nt: TGTGCCAGCAGTCTTTTTTTGGGAGGCAATGAGCAGTTCTTC

j_call: TRBJ2-5
clone_size: -
d_call: TRBD1
v_call: TRBV29-1
cdr3_aa: CSGATGTGDWETQYF
cdr3_nt: TGCAGCGGGGCCACCGGGACAGGGGATTGGGAGACCCAGTACTTC

j_call: TRBJ1-6
clone_size: -
d_call: TRBD1
v_call: TRBV9
cdr3_aa: CASSVGPAGGDSPLHF
cdr3_nt: TGTGCCAGCAGCGTAGGTCCGGCAGGGGGCGATTCACCCCTCCACTTT

j_call: TRBJ1-2
clone_size: -
d_call: TRBD1
v_call: TRBV6-6
cdr3_aa: CASTSGVGDRGYGYTF
cdr3_nt: TGTGCCAGCACCTCGGGGGTAGGGGACAGGGGATATGGCTACACCTTC

j_call: TRBJ1-5
clone_size: -
d_call: -
v_call: TRBV19
cdr3_aa: CASSPQDQPQHF
cdr3_nt: TGTGCCAGTAGTCCCCAGGATCAGCCCCAGCATTTT

j_call: TRBJ1-2
clone_size: -
d_call: -
v_call: TRBV4-3
cdr3_aa: CASSKTNTGRINYGYTF
cdr3_nt: TGCGCCAGCAGCAAGACTAATACGGGACGGATTAACTATGGCTACACCTTC

j_call: TRBJ1-6
clone_size: -
d_call: -
v_call: TRBV11-3
cdr3_aa: CASSLHNSPLHF
cdr3_nt: TGTGCCAGCAGCCTTCATAATTCACCCCTCCACTTT

j_call: TRBJ1-6
clone_size: -
d_call: -
v_call: TRBV7-2
cdr3_aa: CASSLAGDGGSPLHF
cdr3_nt: TGTGCCAGCAGCTTAGCTGGGGATGGGGGTTCACCCCTCCACTTT

j_call: TRBJ1-6
clone_size: -
d_call: -
v_call: TRBV20-1
cdr3_aa: CSASTESSYNSPLHF
cdr3_nt: TGCAGTGCTAGTACGGAGAGCTCCTATAATTCACCCCTCCACTTT

j_call: TRBJ2-1
clone_size: -
d_call: -
v_call: TRBV11-3
cdr3_aa: CASSPSSVNEQFF
cdr3_nt: TGTGCCAGCAGCCCGAGTAGTGTAAATGAGCAGTTCTTC

j_call: TRBJ2-7
clone_size: -
d_call: TRBD1
v_call: TRBV29-1
cdr3_aa: CSVRRTGTFSYEQYF
cdr3_nt: TGCAGCGTCAGACGGACAGGAACCTTCTCCTACGAGCAGTACTTC

j_call: TRBJ1-6
clone_size: -
d_call: -
v_call: TRBV11-2
cdr3_aa: CASSTQGYNSPLHF
cdr3_nt: TGTGCCAGCAGTACACAGGGTTACAATTCACCCCTCCACTTT

j_call: TRBJ2-1
clone_size: -
d_call: TRBD2
v_call: TRBV4-1
cdr3_aa: CASSQDSDSGRRQDNEQFF
cdr3_nt: TGCGCCAGCAGCCAAGATTCGGATAGCGGGAGGAGACAAGACAATGAGCAGTTCTTC

j_call: TRBJ2-5
clone_size: few
d_call: TRBD2
v_call: TRBV5-4
cdr3_aa: CASSLAGGETQYF
cdr3_nt: TGTGCCAGCAGCTTGGCCGGGGGGGAGACCCAGTACTTC

j_call: TRBJ2-7
clone_size: -
d_call: TRBD2
v_call: TRBV7-2
cdr3_aa: CASSLFSGSNEQYF
cdr3_nt: TGTGCCAGCAGCTTATTTAGCGGGAGTAACGAGCAGTACTTC

j_call: TRBJ1-4
clone_size: -
d_call: -
v_call: TRBV19
cdr3_aa: CASKPGGAGRPNEKLFF
cdr3_nt: TGTGCCAGTAAACCCGGGGGGGCCGGACGGCCTAATGAAAAACTGTTTTTT

j_call: TRBJ2-1
clone_size: -
d_call: TRBD2
v_call: TRBV12-3/TRBV12-4
cdr3_aa: CASTKDWEGVF
cdr3_nt: TGTGCCAGCACCAAGGACTGGGAGGGAGTCTTC

j_call: TRBJ2-1
clone_size: -
d_call: -
v_call: TRBV11-3
cdr3_aa: CASSQSRVSSSYNEQFF
cdr3_nt: TGTGCCAGCAGCCAATCCCGGGTTTCAAGCTCCTACAATGAGCAGTTCTTC

j_call: TRBJ1-5
clone_size: -
d_call: TRBD1
v_call: TRBV2
cdr3_aa: CASSLDIQGGNQPQHF
cdr3_nt: TGTGCCAGCAGTTTGGACATCCAGGGGGGCAATCAGCCCCAGCATTTT

j_call: TRBJ1-5
clone_size: -
d_call: -
v_call: TRBV21-1
cdr3_aa: CARITTRVGSNQPQHF
cdr3_nt: TGTGCCAGGATTACTACCAGGGTCGGCAGCAATCAGCCCCAGCATTTT

j_call: TRBJ2-5
clone_size: -
d_call: TRBD1
v_call: TRBV6-5
cdr3_aa: CASSKRDSEETQYF
cdr3_nt: TGTGCCAGCAGTAAAAGGGACAGCGAAGAGACCCAGTACTTC

j_call: TRBJ2-2
clone_size: -
d_call: -
v_call: TRBV9
cdr3_aa: CASSSRNTGELFF
cdr3_nt: TGTGCCAGCAGCTCAAGGAACACCGGGGAGCTGTTTTTT

j_call: TRBJ2-7
clone_size: -
d_call: TRBD1
v_call: TRBV28
cdr3_aa: CASSSGQGARYEQYF
cdr3_nt: TGTGCCAGCAGTTCGGGACAGGGGGCGAGGTACGAGCAGTACTTC

j_call: TRBJ1-4
clone_size: -
d_call: -
v_call: TRBV2
cdr3_aa: CASRSEDGNEKLFF
cdr3_nt: TGTGCCAGCAGATCAGAGGACGGGAATGAAAAACTGTTTTTT

j_call: TRBJ2-7
clone_size: -
d_call: -
v_call: TRBV11-1
cdr3_aa: CASSSPSPAQGNLDF
cdr3_nt: TGTGCCAGCAGCTCCCCCTCACCAGCTCAGGGGAACTTGGACTTC

j_call: TRBJ2-3
clone_size: -
d_call: -
v_call: TRBV18
cdr3_aa: CASSPPRGGTDTQYF
cdr3_nt: TGTGCCAGCTCACCACCGCGGGGAGGCACAGATACGCAGTATTTT